The clone carrying this T cell receptor (beta chain) was seen ten or more times. The CDR3 is 13 amino acids. Trimming took off 1 base at V and 4 bases at J, with 8 bases between the two ends. CDR1 and CDR2 from the germline V gene are LNHDA and SQIVND (reference sequence). This entry is derived from a study of blood T cell repertoires in COVID-19. About the research overall: Acute-phase and convalescent COVID-19 samples originated in the United States, Italy and Spain.

Sequenced by immunoSEQ multiplex PCR; TCRdb stores in-frame clones only, minus some. The table lists 95,000 to 120,000 clones, about nine tenths of them singletons. The source material was peripheral blood. The TCR comes from a human donor in a cohort sampled during active COVID-19. The chain carries TRBV19 and TRBJ2-7; weak D call: TRBD2 (6 bases). CDR3: CASSIGGVYEQYF. DNA of the CDR3: TGTGCCAGTAGTATAGGGGGGGTTTACGAGCAGTACTTC.